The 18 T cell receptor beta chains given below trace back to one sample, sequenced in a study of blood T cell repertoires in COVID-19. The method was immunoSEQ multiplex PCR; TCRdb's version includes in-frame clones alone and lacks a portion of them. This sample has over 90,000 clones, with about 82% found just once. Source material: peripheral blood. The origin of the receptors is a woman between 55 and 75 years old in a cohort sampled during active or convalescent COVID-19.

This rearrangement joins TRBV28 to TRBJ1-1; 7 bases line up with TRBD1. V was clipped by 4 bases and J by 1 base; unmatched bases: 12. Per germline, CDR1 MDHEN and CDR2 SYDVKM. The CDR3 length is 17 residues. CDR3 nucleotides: TGTGCCAGCAGTTCTGCCGGTGCGGGACAGAAGAACACTGAAGCTTTCTTT. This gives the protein CASSSAGAGQKNTEAFF. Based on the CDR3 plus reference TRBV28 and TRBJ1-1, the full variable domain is DVKVTQSSRYLVKRTGEKVFLECVQDMDHENMFWYRQDPGLGLRLIYFSYDVKMKEKGDIPEGYSVSREKKERFSLILESASTNQTSMYLCASSSAGAGQKNTEAFFGQGTRLTVV.

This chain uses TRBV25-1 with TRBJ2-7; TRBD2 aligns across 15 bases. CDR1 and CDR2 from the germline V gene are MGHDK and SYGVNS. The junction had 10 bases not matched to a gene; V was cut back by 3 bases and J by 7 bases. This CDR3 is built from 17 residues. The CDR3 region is CASSESLGLAGGSEQYF. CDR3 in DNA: TGTGCCAGCAGTGAGTCCCTGGGACTAGCGGGAGGCTCTGAGCAGTACTTC.

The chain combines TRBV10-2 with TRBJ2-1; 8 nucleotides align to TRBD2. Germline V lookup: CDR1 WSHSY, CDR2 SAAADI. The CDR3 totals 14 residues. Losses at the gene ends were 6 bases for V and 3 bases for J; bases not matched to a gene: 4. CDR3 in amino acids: CASRQAGGYNEQFF. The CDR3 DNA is TGCGCCAGCAGGCAGGCGGGAGGCTACAATGAGCAGTTCTTC.

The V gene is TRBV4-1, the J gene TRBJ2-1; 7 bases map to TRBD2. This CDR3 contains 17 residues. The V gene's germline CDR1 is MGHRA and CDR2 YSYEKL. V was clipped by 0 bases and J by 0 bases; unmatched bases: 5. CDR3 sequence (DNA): TGCGCCAGCAGCCAAGAGCCTAGCGGTAGCTCCTACAATGAGCAGTTCTTC. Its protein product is CASSQEPSGSSYNEQFF.

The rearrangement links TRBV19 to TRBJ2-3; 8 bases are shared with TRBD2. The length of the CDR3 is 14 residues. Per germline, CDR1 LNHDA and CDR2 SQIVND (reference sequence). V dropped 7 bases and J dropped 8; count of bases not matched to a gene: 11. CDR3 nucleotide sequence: TGTGCCAGTACCATCGGCGGGGGGAAAGGTACGCAGTATTTT. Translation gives CASTIGGGKGTQYF.

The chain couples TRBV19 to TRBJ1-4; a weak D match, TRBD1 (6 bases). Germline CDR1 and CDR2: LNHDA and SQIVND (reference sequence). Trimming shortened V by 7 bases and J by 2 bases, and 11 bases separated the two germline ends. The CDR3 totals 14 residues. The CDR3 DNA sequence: TGTGCCAGTACTAGGGGGTGGACTAATGAAAAACTGTTTTTT. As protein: CASTRGWTNEKLFF.

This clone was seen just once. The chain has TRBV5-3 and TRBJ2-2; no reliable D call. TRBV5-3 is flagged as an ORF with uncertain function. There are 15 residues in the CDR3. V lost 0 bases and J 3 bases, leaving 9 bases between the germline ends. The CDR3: CARSLAAYHTGELFF. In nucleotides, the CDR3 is TGTGCCAGAAGCTTGGCAGCGTACCACACCGGGGAGCTGTTTTTT.

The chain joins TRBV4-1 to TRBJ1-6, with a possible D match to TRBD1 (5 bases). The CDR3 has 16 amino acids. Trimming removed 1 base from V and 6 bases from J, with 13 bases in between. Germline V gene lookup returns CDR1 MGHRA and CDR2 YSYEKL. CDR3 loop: CASSQVAGDRNSPLHF. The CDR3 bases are TGCGCCAGCAGCCAAGTCGCGGGGGACCGTAATTCACCCCTCCACTTT.

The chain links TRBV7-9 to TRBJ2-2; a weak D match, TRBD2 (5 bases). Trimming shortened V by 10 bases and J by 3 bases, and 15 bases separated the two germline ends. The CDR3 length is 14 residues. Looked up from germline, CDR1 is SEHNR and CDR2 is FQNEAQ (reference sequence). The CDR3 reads CAIRDGRDTGELFF. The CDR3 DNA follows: TGTGCCATCAGAGATGGGCGGGACACCGGGGAGCTGTTTTTT.

CDR3 coding DNA: TGTGCCAGCAGTCTCCCGGGGACTGAAGCTTTCTTT. This translates into CASSLPGTEAFF. This rearrangement joins TRBV25-1 to TRBJ1-1, with D uncertain. This CDR3 is 12 amino acids long. The germline V gene encodes CDR1 MGHDK and CDR2 SYGVNS. The V gene lost 5 bases and the J gene lost 5 bases, with 9 bases spanning the gap.

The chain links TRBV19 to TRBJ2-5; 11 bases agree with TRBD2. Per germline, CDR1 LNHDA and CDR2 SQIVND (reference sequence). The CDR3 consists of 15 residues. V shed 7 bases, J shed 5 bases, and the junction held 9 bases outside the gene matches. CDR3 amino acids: CASKVVAGGLETQYF. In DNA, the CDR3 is TGTGCCAGTAAGGTAGTAGCGGGGGGGCTTGAGACCCAGTACTTC.

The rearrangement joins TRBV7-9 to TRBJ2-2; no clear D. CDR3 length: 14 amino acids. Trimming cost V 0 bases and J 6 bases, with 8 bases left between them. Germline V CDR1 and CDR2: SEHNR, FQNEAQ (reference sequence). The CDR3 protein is CASSLAQIAGELFF. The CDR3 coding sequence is TGTGCCAGCAGCTTAGCACAGATCGCCGGGGAGCTGTTTTTT.

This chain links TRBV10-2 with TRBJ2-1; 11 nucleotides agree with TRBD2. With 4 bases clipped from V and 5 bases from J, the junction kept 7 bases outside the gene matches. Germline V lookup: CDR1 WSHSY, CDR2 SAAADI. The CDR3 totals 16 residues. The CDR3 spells CASSGSSGRGHNEQFF. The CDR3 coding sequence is TGCGCCAGCAGTGGAAGTAGCGGGAGGGGCCACAATGAGCAGTTCTTC.

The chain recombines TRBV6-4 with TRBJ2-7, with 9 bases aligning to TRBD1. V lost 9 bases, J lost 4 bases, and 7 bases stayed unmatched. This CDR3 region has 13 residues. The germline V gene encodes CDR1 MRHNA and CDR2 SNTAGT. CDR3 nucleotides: TGTGCCAGAGCCCGGGACAGGGCTTACGAGCAGTACTTC. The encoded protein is CARARDRAYEQYF.

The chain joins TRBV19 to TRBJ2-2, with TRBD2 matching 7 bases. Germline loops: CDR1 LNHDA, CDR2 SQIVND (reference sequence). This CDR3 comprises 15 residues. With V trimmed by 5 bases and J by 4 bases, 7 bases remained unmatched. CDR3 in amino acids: CASSGRDLSTGELFF. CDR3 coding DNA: TGTGCCAGTAGTGGGAGGGACTTAAGCACCGGGGAGCTGTTTTTT.

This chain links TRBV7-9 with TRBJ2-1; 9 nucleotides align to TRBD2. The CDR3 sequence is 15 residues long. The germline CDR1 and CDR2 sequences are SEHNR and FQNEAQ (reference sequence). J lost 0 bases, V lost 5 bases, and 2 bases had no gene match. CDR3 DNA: TGTGCCAGCAGCATTAGCGGGAGCTCCTACAATGAGCAGTTCTTC. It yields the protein CASSISGSSYNEQFF. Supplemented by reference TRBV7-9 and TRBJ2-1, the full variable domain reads DTGVSQNPRHKITKRGQNVTFRCDPISEHNRLYWYRQTLGQGPEFLTYFQNEAQLEKSRLLSDRFSAERPKGSFSTLEIQRTEQGDSAMYLCASSISGSSYNEQFFGPGTRLTVL.

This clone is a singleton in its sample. CDR3 DNA: TGTGCCAGCAGCCCAGGACAGGGCTACTCCTACAATGAGCAGTTCTTC. Its protein product is CASSPGQGYSYNEQFF. This chain uses TRBV11-1 with TRBJ2-1, with TRBD1 matching 8 bases. CDR1 and CDR2 (germline): SGHAT, FQDESV (reference sequence). This CDR3 contains 16 residues. The ends lost 5 bases at V and 0 bases at J; junction bases unmatched: 6.

CDR3: CASRSSGSHTGELFF. CDR3 nucleotide sequence: TGTGCCAGCAGGTCAAGCGGGAGTCACACCGGGGAGCTGTTTTTT. The chain combines TRBV11-3 with TRBJ2-2; 8 nucleotides match TRBD2. CDR1 is SGHNT, CDR2 YENEEA, per germline. The CDR3 sequence is 15 residues long. The V gene end was trimmed by 6 bases and the J gene end by 3 bases; junction bases not matched to a gene: 6.